Following are 15 T cell receptor beta chains from one sample sequenced in a study of neoadjuvant nivolumab and ipilimumab in lung cancer. The data were produced by immunoSEQ multiplex PCR, yet TCRdb's version contains in-frame clones alone and is incomplete. The sample lists 30,000 or so clones; roughly nine tenths were seen once. The specimen was peripheral blood, collected after neoadjuvant nivolumab, alone or with ipilimumab, at or shortly before surgery. The receptor set was obtained from an adult with non-small cell lung cancer.

The rearrangement links TRBV6-1 to TRBJ2-7; D is perhaps TRBD1 (8 bases). This CDR3 is built from 14 residues. Germline V gene lookup returns CDR1 MNHNS and CDR2 SASEGT. Deletions cut 3 bases from V and 4 bases from J, with 13 bases between. The CDR3 sequence is CASSEGGTGYEQYF. Written as DNA, the CDR3 is TGTGCCAGCAGTGAGGGGGGGACAGGATACGAGCAGTACTTC.

The chain couples TRBV7-3 to TRBJ2-1, with D maybe TRBD2 (6 bases). This CDR3 region has 15 residues. Germline loops: CDR1 SGHTA, CDR2 FQGTGA. Between the trimmed V and J ends, which lost 5 bases and 4 bases, there was a span of 15 bases. The DNA for the CDR3 is TGTGCCAGCAGCCCTCGGGCCGGGAGTTACAATGAGCAGTTCTTC. Translating it yields CASSPRAGSYNEQFF.

The rearrangement uses TRBV9 and TRBJ1-1; D gene uncertain. V lost 1 base and J lost 4, with 8 bases in between. The CDR3 covers 13 residues. The V gene's germline CDR1 is SGDLS and CDR2 YYNGEE. The CDR3 DNA follows: TGTGCCAGCAGCGTAAATGACGGCACTGAAGCTTTCTTT. Its translation: CASSVNDGTEAFF.

J is TRBJ1-1 and V is TRBV6-6; the D is unclear. V lost 2 bases and J 6 bases, leaving 10 bases between the germline ends. The CDR3 covers 13 residues. Germline V CDR1 and CDR2: MNHNY, SVGAGI (reference sequence). CDR3 coding DNA: TGTGCCAGCAGTTACACTGTGGGCGCTGAAGCTTTCTTT. Its protein is CASSYTVGAEAFF.

This clone has a single count. The V gene is TRBV2, the J gene TRBJ2-2; TRBD2 matches at 7 bases. This CDR3 is built from 14 residues. The junction had 12 bases not matched to a gene; V was cut back by 10 bases and J by 7 bases. The germline V gene has CDR1 SNHLY and CDR2 FYNNEI. The CDR3 is CAIIVRGEVGELFF. CDR3 bases: TGTGCCATCATCGTTCGGGGGGAGGTCGGGGAGCTGTTTTTT.

This clone was counted a single time. DNA of the CDR3: TGTGCCACCCGTAAATCCGATACGCAGTATTTT. Its translation: CATRKSDTQYF. The genes are TRBV15 and TRBJ2-3; D not resolved. Between the trimmed V and J ends, which lost 8 bases and 6 bases, there was a span of 9 bases. CDR1 and CDR2 from the germline V gene are LNHNV and YYDKDF (reference sequence). CDR3 length: 11 amino acids.

The V gene is TRBV19, the J gene TRBJ1-1; D not certain. There are 13 residues in the CDR3. The germline CDR1 and CDR2 sequences are LNHDA and SQIVND (reference sequence). The V gene lost 8 bases and the J gene lost 4 bases, with 14 bases spanning the gap. CDR3: CASVWGGGTEAFF. Here the CDR3 DNA reads TGTGCCAGTGTCTGGGGAGGAGGCACTGAAGCTTTCTTT.

The J gene is TRBJ2-3, the V gene TRBV11-2; D is perhaps TRBD2 (5 bases). This CDR3 has 12 amino acids. V lost 1 base to trimming and J lost 10 bases, with 9 bases between them. Germline V gene lookup returns CDR1 SGHAT and CDR2 FQNNGV. In DNA, the CDR3 is TGTGCCAGCAGCTTAGTGGCGGGTCCGCAGTATTTT. Its translation is CASSLVAGPQYF.

Concerning this clone itself: Other DNA sequences in this specimen translate into the identical CDR3. The genes are TRBV18 and TRBJ2-5; the D is unclear. The CDR3 has 11 residues. V was cut by 6 bases and J by 2 bases, with 4 bases left in between. Germline CDR1 is KGHSH and CDR2 is LQKENI. The CDR3 DNA is TGTGCCAGCTCCCCTCAAGAGACCCAGTACTTC. This encodes CASSPQETQYF.

The rearrangement links TRBV6-1 to TRBJ2-5; D not certain. The germline V gene has CDR1 MNHNS and CDR2 SASEGT. There are 14 residues in the CDR3. V was pared by 1 base and J by 1 base, with 7 bases between. The CDR3 nucleotides are TGTGCCAGCAGTGAAGGGACGGCCCAAGAGACCCAGTACTTC. It yields the protein CASSEGTAQETQYF.

The V call is TRBV6-4, the J call TRBJ2-1; 9 nucleotides match TRBD2. Unmatched junction bases numbered 10, after V lost 4 bases and J lost 9 bases. From germline, CDR1 is MRHNA and CDR2 SNTAGT. CDR3 length: 15 amino acids. The CDR3 region is CASSAQPSGDGEQFF. In DNA form, the CDR3 reads TGTGCCAGCAGTGCACAGCCTAGCGGGGACGGTGAGCAGTTCTTC.

V gene TRBV7-9 combines with J gene TRBJ2-7; no definite D call. V was trimmed by 4 bases and J by 0 bases, leaving 4 bases between them. The CDR3 sequence is 12 residues long. Germline V gene sequence: CDR1 SEHNR, CDR2 FQNEAQ (reference sequence). The CDR3 bases are TGTGCCAGCAGCTCTCACTCCTACGAGCAGTACTTC. This translates into CASSSHSYEQYF.

V and J are TRBV4-1 and TRBJ1-1; the D gene is possibly TRBD1 (5 bases). Trimming removed 3 bases from V and 4 bases from J, with 18 bases in between. Per germline, CDR1 MGHRA and CDR2 YSYEKL. The CDR3 has 16 residues. The CDR3 protein is CASSQTSTGGGTEAFF. CDR3 coding DNA: TGCGCCAGCAGCCAGACGTCTACCGGGGGAGGCACTGAAGCTTTCTTT.

This clone appeared a single time. DNA of the CDR3: TGTGCCAGCTCACCAGGCGCAACAGGACTTAACACTGAAGCTTTCTTT. This encodes CASSPGATGLNTEAFF. The chain carries TRBV18 and TRBJ1-1; the D gene is possibly TRBD1 (5 bases). Germline CDR1 and CDR2: KGHSH and LQKENI. This CDR3 comprises 16 residues. V was cut by 2 bases and J by 2 bases, with 15 bases left in between.

The chain recombines TRBV7-2 with TRBJ1-2, with D maybe TRBD1 (5 bases). The CDR3 length is 12 residues. The V and J ends lost 5 bases and 13 bases respectively, with 17 bases between them. Germline lookup yields CDR1 SGHTA and CDR2 FQGNSA. The CDR3 DNA is TGTGCCAGCAGCCTCGGACATGACCAAGGCACCTTC. This sequence encodes CASSLGHDQGTF. The full variable domain, with the rest looked up from reference TRBV7-2 and TRBJ1-2, is GAGVSQSPSNKVTEKGKDVELRCDPISGHTALYWYRQSLGQGLEFLIYFQGNSAPDKSGLPSDRFSAERTGGSVSTLTIQRTQQEDSAVYLCASSLGHDQGTFGSGTRLTVV.